These 7 T cell receptor beta chains originate from one sample sequenced in a study of blood T cell repertoires in COVID-19. Assay: immunoSEQ multiplex PCR; the TCRdb copy retains only in-frame clones and omits some. This sample has 200,000 to 300,000 clones, with 84% found just once. Sequenced: peripheral blood. All receptors derive from a man aged 45-65 years with acute or convalescent COVID-19.

Notes on this clone: One end of the junction does not line up with germline, which may come from a read error. This chain joins TRBV6-5 and TRBJ2-7; TRBD2 matches at 14 bases. Germline values: CDR1 MNHEY, CDR2 SVGAGI. The CDR3 has 16 residues. The CDR3 region has the DNA TGTGCCAGCAGTAACTCTGGGACTAGCGGGAGTTACGAGCAGTACTTC. Residues: CASSNSGTSGSYEQYF.

V and J are TRBV19 and TRBJ1-5; 7 positions match TRBD1. V lost 5 bases and J lost 3; bases outside the gene matches: 7. Germline CDR1 reads LNHDA; CDR2 reads SQIVND (reference sequence). CDR3 length equals 15 residues. The CDR3 reads CASSERTGYNQPQHF. The CDR3 DNA reads as TGTGCCAGTAGTGAAAGGACAGGTTACAATCAGCCCCAGCATTTT.

This chain joins TRBV9 and TRBJ2-5; TRBD2 matches 8 bases. The junction had 5 bases not matched to a gene; V was cut back by 2 bases and J by 5 bases. The CDR3 is 14 amino acids. CDR1 SGDLS and CDR2 YYNGEE come from the germline V gene. CDR3 DNA: TGTGCCAGCAGCGTCACGGGGGGGCCGGAGACCCAGTACTTC. Its translation: CASSVTGGPETQYF.

The rearrangement uses TRBV6-2 or TRBV6-3 and TRBJ1-5; D is uncertain. The CDR3 is made up of 12 amino acids. V lost 5 bases to trimming and J lost 7 bases, with 9 bases between them. The germline gives CDR1 MNHEY, CDR2 SVGEGT. The CDR3 bases are TGTGCCAGCAGTCTCCTCGGGCAGCCCCAGCATTTT. Its translation is CASSLLGQPQHF.

The count of this clone is one. V usage is TRBV6-5 and J usage is TRBJ1-1; 9 nucleotides match TRBD1. The CDR3 contains 15 residues. V lost 0 bases to trimming and J lost 4 bases; unmatched junction nucleotides: 3. Germline V lookup: CDR1 MNHEY, CDR2 SVGAGI. CDR3 protein: CASSYSQTGGTEAFF. In DNA, the CDR3 is TGTGCCAGCAGTTACTCTCAGACAGGGGGCACTGAAGCTTTCTTT.

CDR3 sequence: CATSRTDRNYGYTF. The CDR3 DNA sequence: TGTGCCACCAGCAGAACAGACAGGAACTATGGCTACACCTTC. This chain uses TRBV15 with TRBJ1-2; possibly TRBD1 for D (6 bases). The V and J ends lost 2 bases and 2 bases respectively, with 9 bases between them. CDR1 and CDR2 (germline): LNHNV, YYDKDF (reference sequence). CDR3 length: 14 residues. Using reference TRBV15 and TRBJ1-2 for the parts outside the CDR3, the full variable domain is DAMVIQNPRYQVTQFGKPVTLSCSQTLNHNVMYWYQQKSSQAPKLLFHYYDKDFNNEADTPDNFQSRRPNTSFCFLDIRSPGLGDTAMYLCATSRTDRNYGYTFGSGTRLTVV.

The genes are TRBV18 and TRBJ1-2, with 9 bases lining up with TRBD1. J was trimmed by 4 bases and V by 3 bases; bases with no gene match: 0. Germline assignment: CDR1 KGHSH and CDR2 LQKENI. The CDR3 is 13 amino acids. The CDR3 loop is CASSPGQGYGYTF. Written as DNA, the CDR3 is TGTGCCAGCTCACCGGGACAGGGCTATGGCTACACCTTC.